Listed below are T cell receptor beta chains from one sample, sequenced in a study of blood T cells in healthy people across ages. TCRdb passed the 5' RACE reads through MiXCR, listing each CDR3 protein once. The sample comprises hundreds of thousands of distinct CDR3 sequences, around a quarter of which are singletons, and approximately 2.9% rests with the top ten. This sample was also put to use in a study of T cells of mothers and their children.

The source material was blood. Receptor source: a boy aged 10-17 years in good health. Each CDR3 is given with its conserved first and last residue. Fields, in order: D gene, V gene, J gene, clone size, CDR3 DNA, CDR3 protein. The D gene is left open where the match is weak. Expanded clones are given a class, and other clones once, few, many or no size at all.

-	TRBV30	TRBJ2-1	-	TGTGCCTGGAGTCACTTTACAGGGAAAGTGGGTGAGCAGTTCTTC	CAWSHFTGKVGEQFF
-	TRBV20-1	TRBJ1-4	few	TGCAGTGCTAGGGGCTACTCAACTAATGAAAAACTGTTTTTT	CSARGYSTNEKLFF
TRBD1	TRBV6-1	TRBJ1-1	few	TGTGCCAGCAGCAGACAGGGGGCTTGGACTGAAGCTTTCTTT	CASSRQGAWTEAFF
-	TRBV7-9	TRBJ1-2	-	TGTGCCAGCAGCTTAGAGGCTTGGCCCCGAGCTAACTATGGCTACACCTTC	CASSLEAWPRANYGYTF
-	TRBV12-3/TRBV12-4	TRBJ1-1	-	TGTGCCAGCAGTTCGGCCCCGTCGGACGCTGAAGCTTTCTTT	CASSSAPSDAEAFF
TRBD2	TRBV5-5	TRBJ2-5	-	TGTGCCAGCAGCTTCGGACTAGCTGGAGAGACCCAGTACTTC	CASSFGLAGETQYF
-	TRBV11-2	TRBJ2-7	few	TGTGCCAGCAGGCAGGGCCCTAGAAGGCAAGAGCAGTACTTC	CASRQGPRRQEQYF
TRBD2	TRBV2	TRBJ2-5	many	TGTGCCAGCAGTGGGCGTCCTGGCGGGGGGCTACAAGAGACCCAGTACTTC	CASSGRPGGGLQETQYF
TRBD1	TRBV6-5	TRBJ2-5	-	TGTGCCAGCAACCCATCGGGACAGCTCCAAGAGACCCAGTACTTC	CASNPSGQLQETQYF
-	TRBV14	TRBJ2-5	-	TGTGCCAGCAGCCAAGATCGAAATTCGCGAGGTCGAGAGACCCAGTACTTC	CASSQDRNSRGRETQYF
-	TRBV7-2	TRBJ2-1	-	TGTGCCAGCAGCCCTGGAGGGGGATGGAATGAGCAGTTCTTC	CASSPGGGWNEQFF
-	TRBV9	TRBJ2-7	-	TGTGCCAGCAGCGTAGACTTGGGCAGACACTACGAGCAGTACTTC	CASSVDLGRHYEQYF
TRBD1	TRBV25-1	TRBJ2-3	-	TGTGCCAGCAGTCGGGACAGCTCCATCACAGATACGCAGTATTTT	CASSRDSSITDTQYF
-	TRBV3-1	TRBJ2-3	few	TGTGCCAGCAGCCACCGGGACACCCAACCCTATACGCAGTATTTT	CASSHRDTQPYTQYF
-	TRBV11-2	TRBJ1-6	-	TGTGCCAGCAGCTCTAGTCGCCCGGGGAGTTCACCCCTCCACTTT	CASSSSRPGSSPLHF
TRBD2	TRBV4-1	TRBJ2-4	-	TGCGCCAGCAGCCAAGATGGGGGGGACTCGCGCATTCAGTACTTC	CASSQDGGDSRIQYF
TRBD1	TRBV28	TRBJ2-7	-	TGTGCCAGCAGGCGACAGGGGAGCTCCTACGAGCAGTACTTC	CASRRQGSSYEQYF
-	TRBV12-3/TRBV12-4	TRBJ1-4	-	TGTGCCAGCAGTGCAAGGACGGGGATCGTTGGTAATGAAAAACTGTTTTTT	CASSARTGIVGNEKLFF
-	TRBV10-3	TRBJ2-5	-	TGTGCCATCAGTGCCGGCGGAGCTCAAGAGACCCAGTACTTC	CAISAGGAQETQYF
-	TRBV18	TRBJ2-1	-	TGTGCCAGCTCAACCACGTCAGCGAATGAGCAGTTCTTC	CASSTTSANEQFF
-	TRBV21-1	TRBJ2-7	-	TGTGCCAGCAGTACCGGGGGGGTCTACGAGCAGTACTTC	CASSTGGVYEQYF
-	TRBV27	TRBJ2-5	few	TGTGCCTGGGTCGTATGGTGGATCGAGACCCAGTACTTC	CAWVVWWIETQYF
TRBD1	TRBV9	TRBJ1-4	-	TGTGCCAGCAGCGTAGGCGCAGGGGGTAATGAAAAACTGTTTTTT	CASSVGAGGNEKLFF
TRBD1	TRBV24-1	TRBJ2-7	-	TGTGCCACCAGTGATTCCTTCCCCAGGGGGCCCGACTACGAGCAGTACTTC	CATSDSFPRGPDYEQYF
-	TRBV4-1	TRBJ2-7	-	TGCGCCAGCAGCCAGCAACAGGGAACCTACGAGCAGTACTTC	CASSQQQGTYEQYF